These 28 T cell receptor beta chains were sequenced from one sample in a study of T cells in women clearing cervical HPV infection. The protocol was immunoSEQ multiplex PCR, while the TCRdb copy is restricted to in-frame clones and leaves out a portion. The sample includes about 35,000 clones. Sequenced material: blood buffy coat. Receptor source: a woman aged 18 to 75 with a cervical HPV16 infection that either progressed to CIN3+ or cleared (not recorded which).

In regard to this clone: Sequencing ends 3 residues short of the CDR3 end; the germline J gene provides the rest. The V and J genes are TRBV5-1 and TRBJ2-5; no clear D gene. Germline loops: CDR1 SGHRS, CDR2 YFSETQ. The CDR3 length is 14 residues. Trimming removed 0 bases from V and 1 base from J, with 7 bases in between. Incomplete CDR3 DNA: TGCGCCAGCAGCTTGGTACAGTCCCAAGAGACC. Amino acid sequence: CASSLVQSQET. The complete CDR3 protein is CASSLVQSQETQYF.

In regard to this clone: The sequenced fragment ends 3 residues before the CDR3 boundary, so the rest is inferred from the germline J gene. This sequence joins TRBV7-9 and TRBJ2-4; 9 nucleotides match TRBD1. Germline V gene lookup returns CDR1 SEHNR and CDR2 FQNEAQ (reference sequence). The CDR3 is 15 residues long. The CDR3 region is CASSFEPTGGGGQYF. The CDR3 bases that were read are TGTGCCAGCAGCTTCGAACCTACAGGGGGCGGTGGT.

Details on this clone: Read coverage stops 3 residues before the CDR3 terminus; the germline J gene supplies the remainder. This chain connects TRBV13 to TRBJ2-7, with D possibly matching TRBD1 (6 bases). Per germline, CDR1 PRHDT and CDR2 FYEKMQ (reference sequence). The CDR3 consists of 17 residues. V was shortened by 5 bases and J by 4 bases, with 24 bases between the two germline ends. The sequenced CDR3 bases are TGTGCCAGCAGCCCACGATTACGAGGACAGAAACCTTACGAG. This translates into CASSPRLRGQKPYE. The whole CDR3 protein is CASSPRLRGQKPYEQYF.

To note about this clone: The read gets to within 3 residues of the CDR3 end, and the germline J gene fills in the rest. V is TRBV20-1 and J is TRBJ2-7; the match to TRBD1 covers 8 bases. This CDR3 has 14 residues. Germline trimming cut 5 bases from V and 4 bases from J; bases unmatched to any gene: 10. Germline values: CDR1 DFQATT, CDR2 SNEGSKA (reference sequence). The DNA read from the CDR3 is TGCAGTGCTCGGCTCGACAGGGGACTTTACGAG. This codes for CSARLDRGLYE. The complete CDR3 sequence is CSARLDRGLYEQYF.

As for this clone: The read halts 3 residues ahead of the CDR3 end, with the missing end drawn from the germline J gene. The chain carries TRBV19 and TRBJ2-3; 12 bases align to TRBD2. V shed 5 bases, J shed 6 bases, and the junction held 15 bases outside the gene matches. CDR3 length equals 18 residues. Per germline, CDR1 LNHDA and CDR2 SQIVND (reference sequence). The sequenced CDR3 bases are TGTGCCAGTAGTGAGACTAGCGGGAGATGGGCCCCCTGGGATACG. It encodes CASSETSGRWAPWDT. The entire CDR3 protein is CASSETSGRWAPWDTQYF.

With respect to this clone: The read gets to within 3 residues of the CDR3 end, and the germline J gene fills in the rest. The chain recombines TRBV5-1 with TRBJ1-4, with 8 bases aligning to TRBD1. Looked up from germline, CDR1 is SGHRS and CDR2 is YFSETQ. Losses at the gene ends were 4 bases for V and 7 bases for J; bases not matched to a gene: 6. This CDR3 has 14 amino acids. Partial CDR3 DNA: TGCGCCAGCAGCACCGGGACAGGAGGTGAAAAA. Its protein product is CASSTGTGGEK. The whole CDR3 region reads CASSTGTGGEKLFF. The variable domain in full, with the rest retrieved from reference TRBV5-1 and TRBJ1-4, is KAGVTQTPRYLIKTRGQQVTLSCSPISGHRSVSWYQQTPGQGLQFLFEYFSETQRNKGNFPGRFSGRQFSNSRSEMNVSTLELGDSALYLCASSTGTGGEKLFFGSGTQLSVL.

Of note for this clone: The read falls 3 residues short of the CDR3 end, and the missing part is taken from the germline J gene. The chain joins TRBV5-1 to TRBJ2-3; 7 bases match TRBD1. Germline V lookup: CDR1 SGHRS, CDR2 YFSETQ. CDR3 length equals 13 residues. CDR3 DNA, as far as it was read: TGCGCCAGCAACCGCGACAGGGCTGAGACG. Encoded protein: CASNRDRAET. The CDR3 as a whole reads CASNRDRAETQYF.

As to this clone: The CDR3 is cut off 3 residues early in the read; its end comes from the germline J gene. J is TRBJ2-2 and V is TRBV30; D might be TRBD1 (6 bases). CDR1 is GTSNPN and CDR2 is SVGIG in the germline V gene (reference sequence). The V gene lost 4 bases and the J gene lost 8 bases, with 11 bases spanning the gap. The CDR3 is made up of 12 amino acids. The CDR3 protein is CAWNRVAGELFF. The sequenced part of the CDR3 DNA is TGTGCCTGGAACAGGGTCGCTGGGGAG.

A note on this clone: The CDR3 end falls 3 residues outside the read, so it is completed with the germline J gene. The genes are TRBV2 and TRBJ1-2; a possible D gene is TRBD1 (6 bases). Per the germline V gene, CDR1 is SNHLY and CDR2 is FYNNEI. CDR3 length: 17 amino acids. The V gene lost 2 bases and the J gene lost 6 bases, with 22 bases spanning the gap. This CDR3 reads CASSEIPGHGSVDGYTF. The CDR3 DNA, read in part, is TGTGCCAGCAGTGAAATTCCGGGACACGGGTCGGTGGATGGC. Combining the CDR3 with reference TRBV2 and TRBJ1-2 gives the whole variable domain EPEVTQTPSHQVTQMGQEVILRCVPISNHLYFYWYRQILGQKVEFLVSFYNNEISEKSEIFDDQFSVERPDGSNFTLKIRSTKLEDSAMYFCASSEIPGHGSVDGYTFGSGTRLTVV.

Details on this clone: The CDR3 end is not reached by the read, which stops 3 residues before it; the germline J gene fills it in. The chain uses TRBV18 and TRBJ1-2; D unresolved. From germline, CDR1 is KGHSH and CDR2 LQKENI. CDR3 length: 16 amino acids. The CDR3 here is CASSPPRGWSYNDYTF. The sequenced CDR3 bases are TGTGCCAGCTCACCACCACGGGGTTGGTCCTACAATGAC.

A word on this clone: Sequencing ends 3 residues short of the CDR3 end; the germline J gene provides the rest. V and J are TRBV19 and TRBJ2-2; 8 positions match TRBD2. In germline, CDR1 is LNHDA, CDR2 SQIVND (reference sequence). The CDR3 runs 15 residues. The trim removed 7 bases at V and 1 base at J, leaving 5 bases unmatched. The sequenced CDR3 bases are TGTGCCAGTACCGGACTAGCTCTGAACACCGGGGAG. This sequence encodes CASTGLALNTGE. The entire CDR3 protein reads CASTGLALNTGELFF.

Note on this clone: The read halts 3 residues ahead of the CDR3 end, with the missing end drawn from the germline J gene. The rearrangement uses TRBV19 and TRBJ1-2; TRBD1 is a possible D gene (5 bases). There are 14 residues in the CDR3. V lost 3 bases, J lost 6 bases, and 14 bases lay in between. CDR1 LNHDA and CDR2 SQIVND come from the germline V gene (reference sequence). The sequenced CDR3 bases are TGTGCCAGTAGTATCCCCGGCGAGGGGAATGGC. Amino acids: CASSIPGEGNG. The full CDR3 reads CASSIPGEGNGYTF.

The CDR3 spells CASSVPGGQPQHF. The DNA read from the CDR3 is TGTGCCAGTAGTGTCCCAGGGGGTCAGCCC. The gene calls are TRBV19 and TRBJ1-5; TRBD1 matches 7 bases. The read terminates 3 residues ahead of where the CDR3 ends, so the germline J gene completes it. CDR1 is LNHDA and CDR2 is SQIVND in the germline V gene (reference sequence). J lost 6 bases, V lost 5 bases, and 4 bases had no gene match. The CDR3 is made up of 13 amino acids.

As to this clone: The sequence runs out 3 residues before the end of the CDR3; the remainder is reconstructed from the germline J gene. The chain joins TRBV30 to TRBJ2-1; D is undetermined. V was clipped by 3 bases and J by 4 bases, with 7 bases between them. Germline CDR1 is GTSNPN and CDR2 is SVGIG (reference sequence). The CDR3 sequence is 12 residues long. Here the CDR3 reads CAWRSDYNEQFF. The CDR3 DNA, read in part, is TGTGCCTGGAGGTCAGATTACAATGAG.

On this clone: The read terminates 3 residues ahead of where the CDR3 ends, so the germline J gene completes it. This rearrangement joins TRBV5-6 to TRBJ2-7; 11 bases agree with TRBD1. The CDR3 consists of 13 residues. Germline V CDR1 and CDR2: SGHDT, YYEEEE. J was trimmed by 6 bases and V by 4 bases; bases with no gene match: 3. CDR3 protein: CASSLGTGGEQYF. Incomplete CDR3 DNA: TGTGCCAGCAGCCTTGGGACAGGGGGCGAG.

Remarks on this clone: Sequencing ends 3 residues short of the CDR3 end; the germline J gene provides the rest. The chain is built from TRBV6-2 or TRBV6-3 and TRBJ1-1, with 11 bases aligning to TRBD1. The CDR3 totals 16 residues. From germline, CDR1 is MNHEY and CDR2 SVGEGT. The trim removed 2 bases at V and 2 bases at J, leaving 4 bases unmatched. CDR3 protein: CASSYGDRGGNTEAFF. CDR3 DNA (partial): TGTGCCAGCAGTTACGGGGACAGGGGGGGCAACACTGAA.

With regard to this clone: The missing CDR3 end, 3 residues past where the read stops, is filled in from the germline J gene. The V call is TRBV28, the J call TRBJ1-1; no clear D gene. The CDR3 runs 14 residues. Looked up from germline, CDR1 is MDHEN and CDR2 is SYDVKM. V lost 3 bases, J lost 1 base, and 9 bases lay in between. Partial CDR3 DNA: TGTGCCAGCAGTTTGAGTCAGAGGAACACTGAA. Protein sequence: CASSLSQRNTE. The full CDR3 sequence reads CASSLSQRNTEAFF.

Details on this clone: The read finishes 3 residues shy of the CDR3 end, and the germline J gene is used to complete it. V and J are TRBV7-8 and TRBJ2-5; no firm D call. CDR3 size: 15 residues. The ends were cut back, 5 bases at V and 5 bases at J, with 18 bases in the middle. The germline V gene encodes CDR1 SGHVS and CDR2 FQNEAQ. The CDR3 bases that were read are TGTGCCAGCAGCAAGACAACGGCGACCCGGGAGACC. This codes for CASSKTTATRET. The whole CDR3 sequence reads CASSKTTATRETQYF. Full variable domain (rest looked up from reference TRBV7-8 and TRBJ2-5): GAGVSQSPRYKVAKRGQDVALRCDPISGHVSLFWYQQALGQGPEFLTYFQNEAQLDKSGLPSDRFFAERPEGSVSTLKIQRTQQEDSAVYLCASSKTTATRETQYFGPGTRLLVL.

Comment on this clone: The CDR3 extends 3 residues past the end of the read, so its final part is completed from the germline J gene. The chain links TRBV5-1 to TRBJ2-3; D perhaps matches TRBD1 (6 bases). Germline V CDR1 and CDR2: SGHRS, YFSETQ. CDR3 length equals 16 residues. Trimming stripped 1 base from V and 2 bases from J, with 14 bases between. CDR3: CASSLPGTPYTDTQYF. The CDR3 DNA, read in part, is TGCGCCAGCAGCTTGCCCGGGACACCGTACACAGATACG.

A note on this clone: Read sequence stops 3 residues before the CDR3 end, and the germline J gene provides the missing end. This chain links TRBV6-1 with TRBJ2-5; weak D call: TRBD1 (6 bases). V shed 3 bases and J shed 2 bases, with 10 bases lying between them. Germline values: CDR1 MNHNS, CDR2 SASEGT. This CDR3 has 14 residues. The CDR3 DNA, read in part, is TGTGCCAGCAGTGAGACAGGAACTCAAGAGACC. Its translation: CASSETGTQET. The whole CDR3 sequence is CASSETGTQETQYF.

As for this clone: The missing CDR3 end, 3 residues past where the read stops, is filled in from the germline J gene. V and J are TRBV6-1 and TRBJ2-3; D not resolved. Germline V gene sequence: CDR1 MNHNS, CDR2 SASEGT. This CDR3 region has 15 residues. Here the CDR3 reads CASSEGGYSNQPQYF. The covered CDR3 bases are TGTGCCAGCAGTGAAGGCGGATATAGCAATCAGCCG.

Regarding this clone: The read gets to within 3 residues of the CDR3 end, and the germline J gene fills in the rest. V is TRBV5-1 and J is TRBJ1-4, with TRBD1 identical over 8 bases. Per germline, CDR1 SGHRS and CDR2 YFSETQ. This CDR3 is built from 14 residues. The CDR3 DNA, read in part, is TGCGCCAGCATCAGGACAGGGAGGAGGTCACCA. Translated: CASIRTGRRSP. The whole CDR3 reads CASIRTGRRSPLFF.

In the case of this clone: The read terminates 3 residues before the CDR3 end, so the remaining end is supplied by the germline J gene. The V and J genes are TRBV2 and TRBJ2-2; 9 positions match TRBD1. The CDR3 consists of 15 residues. Germline V gene sequence: CDR1 SNHLY, CDR2 FYNNEI. After removal of 7 bases from V and 7 bases from J, the junction contained 10 bases not matched to a gene. Partial CDR3 DNA: TGTGCCAGCACTAGGGACAGGGACGTCATCGGGGAG. Encoded protein: CASTRDRDVIGE. The entire CDR3 sequence reads CASTRDRDVIGELFF. The variable domain in full, with the rest retrieved from reference TRBV2 and TRBJ2-2, is EPEVTQTPSHQVTQMGQEVILRCVPISNHLYFYWYRQILGQKVEFLVSFYNNEISEKSEIFDDQFSVERPDGSNFTLKIRSTKLEDSAMYFCASTRDRDVIGELFFGEGSRLTVL.

The chain's CDR3 is CASSLPTRLAEETQYF. CDR3 DNA, as far as it was read: TGCGCCAGCAGCTTACCTACGCGACTAGCAGAAGAGACC. The V gene is TRBV5-1, the J gene TRBJ2-5; 7 bases agree with TRBD2. Read sequence stops 3 residues before the CDR3 end, and the germline J gene provides the missing end. The J segment lost 3 bases and the V segment lost 2 bases, leaving 10 bases of the junction unmatched. CDR3 length: 16 residues. Germline CDR1 is SGHRS and CDR2 is YFSETQ.

Worth noting for this clone: The CDR3 goes on 3 residues after the read ends, and that part is filled in from the germline J gene. The chain is built from TRBV19 and TRBJ2-2; perhaps TRBD1 as D (5 bases). Germline CDR1 is LNHDA and CDR2 is SQIVND (reference sequence). The CDR3 is made up of 14 amino acids. CDR3 DNA, as far as it was read: TGTGCCAGTAGTAGTGGGGCCTCCAATTCACCG. It translates to CASSSGASNSP. The entire CDR3 protein is CASSSGASNSPLFF. Looking up the rest from reference TRBV19 and TRBJ2-2 gives the full variable domain: DGGITQSPKYLFRKEGQNVTLSCEQNLNHDAMYWYRQDPGQGLRLIYYSQIVNDFQKGDIAEGYSVSREKKESFPLTVTSAQKNPTAFYLCASSSGASNSPLFFGEGSRLTVL.

Worth noting for this clone: The read ends 3 residues before the CDR3 terminus; that terminus is restored from the germline J gene. The J gene is TRBJ1-2, the V gene TRBV7-9; 7 bases align to TRBD1. The CDR3 contains 13 residues. Germline loops: CDR1 SEHNR, CDR2 FQNEAQ (reference sequence). The trim removed 2 bases at V and 4 bases at J, leaving 1 base unmatched. The CDR3 protein is CASSLRDSYGYTF. CDR3 DNA, as far as it was read: TGTGCCAGCAGCTTAAGGGACAGCTATGGC.

About this clone: The read ends 3 residues early relative to the CDR3; the germline J gene fills the gap. V usage is TRBV19 and J usage is TRBJ1-2; a possible D gene is TRBD1 (6 bases). Per germline, CDR1 LNHDA and CDR2 SQIVND (reference sequence). Trimming removed 5 bases from V and 4 bases from J, with 23 bases in between. The CDR3 runs to 17 residues. CDR3 DNA (partial): TGTGCCAGTAGTCCTCCCCCCGGGGGGGCAGTAGGCTATGGC. Its translation: CASSPPPGGAVGYG. The whole CDR3 region reads CASSPPPGGAVGYGYTF.

A note on this clone: The CDR3 end lies 3 residues beyond the end of the read and is filled in from the germline J gene. V usage is TRBV29-1 and J usage is TRBJ1-5; the match to TRBD1 covers 9 bases. Germline loops: CDR1 SQVTM, CDR2 ANQGSEA. The CDR3 runs to 12 residues. V trimming: 4 bases; J trimming: 5 bases; junction bases outside the gene matches: 0. The CDR3 sequence is CSVGQGDQPQHF. Partial CDR3 DNA: TGCAGCGTTGGACAGGGGGATCAGCCC. Variable domain in full (rest from reference TRBV29-1 and TRBJ1-5): SAVISQKPSRDICQRGTSLTIQCQVDSQVTMMFWYRQQPGQSLTLIATANQGSEATYESGFVIDKFPISRPNLTFSTLTVSNMSPEDSSIYLCSVGQGDQPQHFGDGTRLSIL.